The 29 T cell receptor beta chains in this list originate from one sample, sequenced in a study of metastatic and nonmetastatic thyroid tumors. Using MiXCR, TCRdb reanalyzed the PCR reads. The repertoire consists of some 83,000 clones, with around 13% occurring once and the leading ten covering 7% to 10%. Thyroid surgery took place with no prior treatment in any patient. Material: tumor tissue. These receptors all stem from a female donor with papillary thyroid cancer or a benign thyroid nodule (not recorded which). Some clones in this sample may be carry-over from other donors' samples.

The chain is built from TRBV7-8 and TRBJ1-4; tentatively, D is TRBD1 (6 bases). Germline CDR1 SGHVS, CDR2 FQNEAQ. This CDR3 region has 16 residues. Trimming pared 5 bases from V and 7 bases from J, leaving 20 bases between. The CDR3 nucleotides read TGTGCCAGCAGCCCAGTAGTTGGGGGCGACTTTGAAAAACTGTTTTTT. Amino acids: CASSPVVGGDFEKLFF.

Turning to this clone: Given a much more abundant clone one base away, this may be a read error. Other nucleotide sequences in the sample specify the same CDR3. The chain employs TRBV28 and TRBJ1-1; D is undetermined. Germline CDR1 and CDR2: MDHEN and SYDVKM. V lost 5 bases, J lost 5 bases, and 15 bases lay in between. The CDR3 is 14 amino acids. The CDR3 protein is CASSPRKPGTEAFF. For the CDR3, the DNA is TGTGCCAGCAGTCCTCGGAAACCGGGAACTGAAGCTTTCTTT.

At least ten counts were recorded for this clone. The chain joins TRBV7-8 to TRBJ1-6; the D gene is possibly TRBD1 (5 bases). Germline V gene sequence: CDR1 SGHVS, CDR2 FQNEAQ. The germline V and J ends were trimmed by 0 bases and 3 bases, with 6 bases remaining between them. The length of the CDR3 is 15 residues. The CDR3 loop reads CASSLAGLYNSPLHF. CDR3 nucleotide sequence: TGTGCCAGCAGCTTAGCGGGGCTCTATAATTCACCCCTCCACTTT.

The rearrangement joins TRBV5-1 to TRBJ2-7, with D tentatively TRBD2 (6 bases). This CDR3 has 13 residues. Per the germline V gene, CDR1 is SGHRS and CDR2 is YFSETQ. V was shortened by 5 bases and J by 3 bases, with 12 bases between the two germline ends. The CDR3 loop is CASSTIGSYEQYF. DNA for the CDR3: TGCGCCAGCAGTACTATCGGGAGCTACGAGCAGTACTTC.

The table lists this clone with many counts. The chain carries TRBV20-1 and TRBJ2-1; 9 bases match TRBD1. Per germline, CDR1 DFQATT and CDR2 SNEGSKA (reference sequence). J lost 0 bases, V lost 5 bases, and 8 bases had no gene match. This CDR3 contains 16 residues. The CDR3 protein is CSAGGGQGSSYNEQFF. As DNA, the CDR3 is TGCAGTGCTGGAGGGGGACAGGGAAGCTCCTACAATGAGCAGTTCTTC.

This clone has ten or more counts. V gene TRBV24-1 combines with J gene TRBJ2-3; unclear D gene. Looked up from germline, CDR1 is KGHDR and CDR2 is SFDVKD. The CDR3 is 15 residues long. Trimming took 4 bases from V and 5 from J, leaving 15 bases between them. DNA for the CDR3: TGTGCCACCAGTGAAAACCGGAAGGTTGGAGATACGCAGTATTTT. Translated: CATSENRKVGDTQYF.

Turning to this clone: A clone one base away is much larger, so this may be a read error. The chain has TRBV20-1 and TRBJ2-7; 7 bases match TRBD2. Germline CDR1 is DFQATT and CDR2 is SNEGSKA (reference sequence). V lost 6 bases and J lost 3; bases outside the gene matches: 17. This CDR3 spans 16 amino acids. The CDR3 here is CSARGRLAEESYEQYF. CDR3 nucleotide sequence: TGCAGTGCCCGGGGGAGACTAGCAGAAGAAAGCTACGAGCAGTACTTC.

In its sample, this clone was seen many times. The chain joins TRBV7-8 to TRBJ2-3; 7 bases are a match to TRBD2. The CDR3 extends over 15 amino acids. After removal of 5 bases from V and 5 bases from J, the junction contained 10 bases not matched to a gene. CDR1 SGHVS and CDR2 FQNEAQ come from the germline V gene. The CDR3 DNA reads as TGTGCCAGCAGCGAATTGACTAGCTTGGGAGATACGCAGTATTTT. It yields the protein CASSELTSLGDTQYF. Based on the CDR3 plus reference TRBV7-8 and TRBJ2-3, the full variable domain is GAGVSQSPRYKVAKRGQDVALRCDPISGHVSLFWYQQALGQGPEFLTYFQNEAQLDKSGLPSDRFFAERPEGSVSTLKIQRTQQEDSAVYLCASSELTSLGDTQYFGPGTRLTVL.

V is TRBV12-3 or TRBV12-4 and J is TRBJ2-7; no definite D call. This CDR3 region has 14 residues. Trimming removed 5 bases from V and 3 bases from J, with 14 bases in between. The CDR3 is CASSNGGQYYEQYF. CDR3 nucleotides: TGTGCCAGCAGTAATGGCGGTCAATACTACGAGCAGTACTTC.

This clone was recorded many times. The genes are TRBV25-1 and TRBJ1-2; D is unclear. CDR1 is MGHDK and CDR2 is SYGVNS in the germline V gene. Trimming left V 2 bases short and J 8 bases short, with 15 bases between. This CDR3 is built from 14 residues. The CDR3: CASSEGSGLRGYTF. The CDR3 coding sequence is TGTGCCAGCAGTGAAGGCTCAGGTCTAAGGGGCTACACCTTC.

This clone was counted many times. V usage is TRBV5-1 and J usage is TRBJ2-2; D is possibly TRBD1 (5 bases). The germline gives CDR1 SGHRS, CDR2 YFSETQ. Trimming took off 5 bases at V and 4 bases at J, with 15 bases between the two ends. This CDR3 is built from 15 residues. The CDR3 coding sequence is TGCGCCAGCAGTGGGGAAACACAGGTCACCGGGGAGCTGTTTTTT. It translates to CASSGETQVTGELFF.

The V gene is TRBV2, the J gene TRBJ2-3; 7 positions agree with TRBD1. The CDR3 covers 15 residues. CDR1 is SNHLY and CDR2 is FYNNEI in the germline V gene. V trimming: 6 bases; J trimming: 5 bases; junction bases outside the gene matches: 11. This CDR3 reads CASSREGAPGDTQYF. The CDR3 DNA sequence: TGTGCCAGCAGCCGAGAGGGGGCCCCCGGAGATACGCAGTATTTT.

This clone has at least ten counts. The chain has TRBV7-3 and TRBJ2-3, with 7 bases identical to TRBD2. The J segment lost 3 bases and the V segment lost 2 bases, leaving 2 bases of the junction unmatched. This CDR3 is 14 amino acids long. CDR1 is SGHTA, CDR2 FQGTGA, per germline. The CDR3 DNA follows: TGTGCCAGCAGCTTAGCTAGCGGTACAGATACGCAGTATTTT. It specifies CASSLASGTDTQYF.

This clone was counted ten times or more. The rearrangement uses TRBV28 and TRBJ1-6; possible D gene TRBD1, 5 bases. Trimming left V 5 bases short and J 4 bases short, with 15 bases between. This CDR3 has 16 amino acids. Germline assignment: CDR1 MDHEN and CDR2 SYDVKM. CDR3 sequence: CASSVHTGPYNSPLHF. CDR3 bases: TGTGCCAGCAGTGTACACACGGGACCATATAATTCACCCCTCCACTTT.

This clone was detected ten times or more. The rearrangement uses TRBV6-1 and TRBJ1-5, with TRBD1 as a possible D gene (6 bases). In germline, CDR1 is MNHNS, CDR2 SASEGT. Between the trimmed V and J ends, which lost 6 bases and 0 bases, there was a span of 12 bases. This CDR3 region has 15 residues. The CDR3 DNA reads TGTGCCAGCAGCCCCGGACAGCTTAGCAATCAGCCCCAGCATTTT. The encoded protein is CASSPGQLSNQPQHF.

This clone has at least ten counts. The CDR3 region has the DNA TGTGCCAGCAGTGGTACCAGCCGCCAAGAAAAACTGTTTTTT. Its protein product is CASSGTSRQEKLFF. This rearrangement joins TRBV6-1 to TRBJ1-4; D is unresolved. Trimming removed 4 bases at V and 8 bases at J, with 14 bases between. Germline CDR1 and CDR2: MNHNS and SASEGT. The CDR3 extends over 14 amino acids.

The chain recombines TRBV3-1 with TRBJ1-1; D is undetermined. There are 14 residues in the CDR3. Trimming took off 2 bases at V and 1 base at J, with 8 bases between the two ends. In germline, CDR1 is LGHDT, CDR2 YNNKEL (reference sequence). The CDR3 loop is CASSQSPGNTEAFF. The CDR3 DNA reads as TGTGCCAGCAGCCAAAGCCCGGGGAACACTGAAGCTTTCTTT.

The chain links TRBV7-9 to TRBJ1-5, with D possibly being TRBD1 (5 bases). Per the germline V gene, CDR1 is SEHNR and CDR2 is FQNEAQ (reference sequence). V was clipped by 7 bases and J by 5 bases, with 15 bases between them. The CDR3 spans 14 residues. As DNA, the CDR3 is TGTGCCAGCACTGCAGAAGGGGCTCATCAGCCCCAGCATTTT. Translated: CASTAEGAHQPQHF.

The chain employs TRBV20-1 and TRBJ1-5; D ambiguous. CDR3 size: 12 residues. Trimming cost V 6 bases and J 4 bases, with 10 bases left between them. The germline V gene encodes CDR1 DFQATT and CDR2 SNEGSKA (reference sequence). The CDR3 region is CSAREANQPQHF. The DNA for the CDR3 is TGCAGTGCGCGTGAAGCAAATCAGCCCCAGCATTTT.

At least ten counts were recorded for this clone. The J gene is TRBJ2-1, the V gene TRBV30, with a possible D match to TRBD2 (6 bases). Germline loops: CDR1 GTSNPN, CDR2 SVGIG (reference sequence). Trimming left V 8 bases short and J 8 bases short, with 22 bases between. The CDR3 has 14 amino acids. The CDR3 coding sequence is TGTGCCCACTCTTCCGGGACTCGCGTCGATGAGCAGTTCTTC. Translation: CAHSSGTRVDEQFF.

This chain joins TRBV20-1 and TRBJ2-1; 7 nucleotides match TRBD1. Germline values: CDR1 DFQATT, CDR2 SNEGSKA (reference sequence). The CDR3 has 13 amino acids. V dropped 1 base and J dropped 5; count of bases not matched to a gene: 2. Here the CDR3 DNA reads TGCAGTGCTAGAGGGACAGGTGACAATGAGCAGTTCTTC. Amino acids: CSARGTGDNEQFF.

By share, this clone ranks as medium-sized (0.01 to 0.1%). This rearrangement joins TRBV6-5 to TRBJ1-1; tentatively, D is TRBD1 (5 bases). Germline V gene sequence: CDR1 MNHEY, CDR2 SVGAGI. The CDR3 is made up of 15 amino acids. V was trimmed by 0 bases and J by 4 bases, leaving 12 bases between them. CDR3 DNA sequence: TGTGCCAGCAGTTACTCGATATGGGGGGGCACTGAAGCTTTCTTT. It yields the protein CASSYSIWGGTEAFF.

This clone was observed a handful of times. This may stem from a read error, because a much larger clone lies one nucleotide away. This sample also contains other DNA sequences that code for the same CDR3. The chain combines TRBV9 with TRBJ2-3; tentative D call: TRBD2 (6 bases). Germline V CDR1 and CDR2: SGDLS, YYNGEE. Trimming shortened V by 0 bases and J by 6 bases, and 20 bases separated the two germline ends. This CDR3 region has 17 residues. The CDR3 is CASSVDVGLDLTDTQYF. Here the CDR3 DNA reads TGTGCCAGCAGCGTAGATGTGGGACTGGATCTTACGGATACGCAGTATTTT.

The chain recombines TRBV29-1 with TRBJ2-3; TRBD2 might be the D (6 bases). Germline V gene lookup returns CDR1 SQVTM and CDR2 ANQGSEA. The V and J ends lost 6 bases and 0 bases respectively, with 10 bases between them. The CDR3 contains 13 residues. The CDR3 protein is CSVESGSTDTQYF. CDR3 coding DNA: TGCAGCGTAGAGAGCGGGAGCACAGATACGCAGTATTTT.

The genes are TRBV25-1 and TRBJ2-5, with TRBD1 matching 7 bases. CDR3 length equals 14 residues. The J segment lost 2 bases and the V segment lost 6 bases, leaving 6 bases of the junction unmatched. Germline V gives CDR1 MGHDK, CDR2 SYGVNS. The CDR3 loop is CASRARGSQETQYF. The CDR3 DNA follows: TGTGCCAGCAGAGCCAGGGGGTCTCAAGAGACCCAGTACTTC.

There are many counts of this clone. The genes are TRBV7-3 and TRBJ2-5; the D gene is possibly TRBD1 (7 bases). In germline, CDR1 is SGHTA, CDR2 FQGTGA. The CDR3 has 15 amino acids. Trimming cost V 1 base and J 5 bases, with 14 bases left between them. The CDR3 sequence is CASSLMQGGRETQYF. The CDR3 bases are TGTGCCAGCAGCTTAATGCAGGGGGGACGTGAGACCCAGTACTTC. Looking up the rest from reference TRBV7-3 and TRBJ2-5 gives the full variable domain: GAGVSQTPSNKVTEKGKYVELRCDPISGHTALYWYRQSLGQGPEFLIYFQGTGAADDSGLPNDRFFAVRPEGSVSTLKIQRTERGDSAVYLCASSLMQGGRETQYFGPGTRLLVL.

Details on this clone: The germline gene is not matched at one end of the junction; a read error may be the cause. This sequence joins TRBV28 and TRBJ2-7, with TRBD1 as a possible D gene (5 bases). The CDR3 is 17 residues long. The germline CDR1 and CDR2 sequences are MDHEN and SYDVKM. DNA for the CDR3: TGCGCCAGCAGTTCGATTCGGACACCCAAGAGATCCTACGAGCAGTACTTC. Its protein is CASSSIRTPKRSYEQYF.

The rearrangement joins TRBV13 to TRBJ2-7; D may be TRBD1 or TRBD2 (6 bases each). The V gene lost 3 bases and the J gene lost 11 bases, with 23 bases spanning the gap. This CDR3 is built from 15 residues. CDR1 and CDR2 (germline): PRHDT, FYEKMQ (reference sequence). CDR3: CASSFGGASGYGKYF. CDR3 DNA: TGTGCCAGCAGCTTCGGGGGCGCATCAGGCTACGGGAAGTACTTC.

This clone was found a few times. A read error may explain this, as a much larger clone is one base away. The sample has other DNA sequences that encode this CDR3 too. The chain joins TRBV19 to TRBJ1-2; D might be TRBD1 (5 bases). The CDR3 spans 12 residues. The ends were cut back, 7 bases at V and 8 bases at J, with 14 bases in the middle. CDR1 LNHDA and CDR2 SQIVND come from the germline V gene (reference sequence). CDR3: CASNWGAGGYTF. For the CDR3, the DNA is TGTGCCAGTAACTGGGGCGCGGGGGGCTACACCTTC.